This T cell receptor beta chain derives from a study of blood T cell repertoires in COVID-19. V was shortened by 3 bases and J by 14 bases, with 14 bases between the two germline ends. CDR3 length: 12 residues. Looked up from germline, CDR1 is MDHEN and CDR2 is SYDVKM. Sequencing was performed with immunoSEQ multiplex PCR; in TCRdb, only in-frame clones are kept and a portion is missing. The sample includes approximately 200,000 clones, approximately 85% of them seen just once. This receptor was obtained from a woman in her twenties or thirties who had recovered from COVID-19. The chain combines TRBV28 with TRBJ2-1; D unclear. Sequencing input: PBMCs or T cells enriched from blood (not recorded which). The CDR3 spells CASSFSLVRKFF. The CDR3 coding sequence is TGTGCCAGCAGTTTTAGCCTTGTACGTAAGTTCTTC. Using reference TRBV28 and TRBJ2-1 for the parts outside the CDR3, the full variable domain is DVKVTQSSRYLVKRTGEKVFLECVQDMDHENMFWYRQDPGLGLRLIYFSYDVKMKEKGDIPEGYSVSREKKERFSLILESASTNQTSMYLCASSFSLVRKFFGPGTRLTVL.